Following are 11 T cell receptor beta chains from one sample sequenced in a study of blood T cells in healthy people across ages. The authors ran a second PCR of roughly 6 to 12 cycles using a sample-barcoded 5' primer and a J-beta primer mix. TCRdb re-called the 5' RACE reads with MiXCR, one entry per CDR3 protein. The sample holds 1.5 million to 2 million distinct CDR3 sequences, less than 50% seen once. Material for sequencing was blood. The receptors were sampled from a woman aged 40 to 50 in good health.

The chain carries TRBV6-2 or TRBV6-3 and TRBJ2-5; perhaps TRBD2 as D (6 bases). With 8 bases removed from V and 5 bases from J, the gap between germline ends came to 15 bases. The V gene's germline CDR1 is MNHEY and CDR2 SVGEGT. The CDR3 length is 13 residues. The CDR3 DNA follows: TGTGCCAGCGCTGGGGGGAGGTGGGAGACCCAGTACTTC. Translating gives CASAGGRWETQYF.

This clonotype was recorded a few times. This chain uses TRBV20-1 with TRBJ2-7, with 10 bases identical to TRBD2. Trimming took 2 bases from V and 0 from J; bases not matched to a gene: 4. CDR1 and CDR2 from the germline V gene are DFQATT and SNEGSKA (reference sequence). CDR3 length equals 15 residues. CDR3 sequence: CSARRTSGVSYEQYF. In DNA form, the CDR3 reads TGCAGTGCTAGACGTACTAGCGGGGTCTCCTACGAGCAGTACTTC.

V and J are TRBV25-1 and TRBJ2-1; tentatively, D is TRBD2 (6 bases). The V end was cut by 0 bases, the J end by 10 bases, with 10 bases between. Germline CDR1 is MGHDK and CDR2 is SYGVNS. The CDR3 length is 13 residues. The DNA for the CDR3 is TGTGCCAGCAGTGAATATGGGGACTTGGAGCAGTTCTTC. Translating it yields CASSEYGDLEQFF.

The V gene is TRBV9, the J gene TRBJ2-3, with a tentative D call TRBD1 (6 bases). The CDR3 is 15 residues long. Germline loops: CDR1 SGDLS, CDR2 YYNGEE. V dropped 3 bases and J dropped 4 bases, with 15 bases sitting between them. CDR3 region: CASSGKNRVPDTQYF. CDR3 coding DNA: TGTGCCAGCAGCGGAAAAAACAGGGTTCCAGATACGCAGTATTTT.

The V call is TRBV15, the J call TRBJ1-2; D gene uncertain. The V gene lost 1 base and the J gene lost 8 bases, with 14 bases spanning the gap. The CDR3 totals 14 residues. Germline CDR1 LNHNV, CDR2 YYDKDF (reference sequence). CDR3 protein: CATSRAPGRGGYTF. For the CDR3, the DNA is TGTGCCACCAGCAGAGCCCCCGGAAGAGGCGGCTACACCTTC.

Worth noting for this clonotype: Mismatch with germline at one junction end may stem from a read error. The V call is TRBV7-2, the J call TRBJ2-5, with 8 bases identical to TRBD2. The CDR3 is made up of 15 amino acids. Germline lookup yields CDR1 SGHTA and CDR2 FQGNSA. The CDR3 is CVSSLVRGGQETQYF. The CDR3 DNA follows: TGTGTCAGCAGCTTAGTCCGGGGGGGCCAAGAGACCCAGTACTTC.

The chain couples TRBV10-2 to TRBJ2-4; 12 bases map to TRBD1. The germline gives CDR1 WSHSY, CDR2 SAAADI. The CDR3 extends over 14 amino acids. V was clipped by 10 bases and J by 7 bases; unmatched bases: 8. The CDR3 spells CATDAGQGANIQYF. DNA for the CDR3: TGCGCCACCGACGCGGGACAGGGGGCGAACATTCAGTACTTC.

There are a few counts of this clonotype. CDR3 DNA: TGCGCCAGCAGCCAAGATTTGAGCGGGGGGGCCCAAGAGACCCAGTACTTC. It specifies CASSQDLSGGAQETQYF. V usage is TRBV4-3 and J usage is TRBJ2-5; TRBD2 matches at 10 bases. The CDR3 is 17 amino acids. With V trimmed by 0 bases and J by 1 base, 5 bases remained unmatched. The germline gives CDR1 LGHNA, CDR2 YSLEER.

The chain joins TRBV25-1 to TRBJ2-4; TRBD2 might be the D (5 bases). The germline V and J ends were trimmed by 3 bases and 3 bases, with 9 bases remaining between them. CDR1 is MGHDK, CDR2 SYGVNS, per germline. The CDR3 runs 14 residues. The CDR3 DNA sequence: TGTGCCAGCAGTGAGTACGGGAACAAAAACATTCAGTACTTC. Translating it yields CASSEYGNKNIQYF. The entire variable domain, with the rest obtained from reference TRBV25-1 and TRBJ2-4, is as follows: EADIYQTPRYLVIGTGKKITLECSQTMGHDKMYWYQQDPGMELHLIHYSYGVNSTEKGDLSSESTVSRIRTEHFPLTLESARPSHTSQYLCASSEYGNKNIQYFGAGTRLSVL.

There are a few counts of this clonotype. The chain recombines TRBV9 with TRBJ1-2; TRBD1 matches 8 bases. Germline assignment: CDR1 SGDLS and CDR2 YYNGEE. Germline trimming cut 3 bases from V and 6 bases from J; bases unmatched to any gene: 4. This CDR3 has 13 amino acids. CDR3 in DNA: TGTGCCAGCAGCGCGGGACAGGTGGATGGCTACACCTTC. Translation: CASSAGQVDGYTF. Filled out from reference TRBV9 and TRBJ1-2, the complete variable domain reads DSGVTQTPKHLITATGQRVTLRCSPRSGDLSVYWYQQSLDQGLQFLIQYYNGEERAKGNILERFSAQQFPDLHSELNLSSLELGDSALYFCASSAGQVDGYTFGSGTRLTVV.

The rearrangement uses TRBV10-3 and TRBJ2-1, with TRBD1 matching 11 bases. From germline, CDR1 is ENHRY and CDR2 SYGVKD. The CDR3 loop spans 15 amino acids. With 6 bases clipped from V and 6 bases from J, the junction kept 7 bases outside the gene matches. CDR3 sequence reads: CAISPGQGVGNEQFF. The CDR3 bases are TGTGCCATCAGCCCGGGACAGGGGGTGGGCAATGAGCAGTTCTTC.